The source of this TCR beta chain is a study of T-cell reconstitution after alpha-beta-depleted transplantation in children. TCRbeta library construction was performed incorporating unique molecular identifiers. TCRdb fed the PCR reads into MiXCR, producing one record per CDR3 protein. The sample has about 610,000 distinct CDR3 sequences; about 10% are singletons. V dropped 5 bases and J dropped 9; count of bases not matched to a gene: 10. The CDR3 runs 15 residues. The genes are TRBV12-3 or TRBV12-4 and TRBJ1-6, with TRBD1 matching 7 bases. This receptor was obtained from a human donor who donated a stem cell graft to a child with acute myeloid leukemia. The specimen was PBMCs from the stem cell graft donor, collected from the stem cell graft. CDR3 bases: TGTGCCAGCAGTGTCGGAGGGGGCTCGGGTTCACCCCTCCACTTT. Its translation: CASSVGGGSGSPLHF.